This is a list of T cell receptor beta chains from one sample in a study of T cells in Graves' hyperthyroidism and ophthalmopathy. TCRdb independently ran MiXCR on the multiplex PCR reads; one entry per CDR3 protein. The sample has a few hundred thousand distinct CDR3 sequences; around 46% are singletons. The sample taken for sequencing was peripheral blood or thyroid tissue (not recorded which). These receptors came from a woman aged 18-30 years with Graves' hyperthyroidism. The CDR3 runs from the conserved cysteine through the conserved F or W. D genes are given only for firm matches. Clone size appears in some rows only: once, few, many, or a class for an expanded clone.

-	TRBD1	TRBJ2-6	TRBV9	CASSAGDSFSGANVLTF	TGTGCCAGCAGCGCCGGGGACAGCTTCTCTGGGGCCAACGTCCTGACTTTC
-	-	TRBJ1-1	TRBV15	CATKFGGGNTEAFF	TGTGCCACCAAGTTCGGTGGGGGCAACACTGAAGCTTTCTTT
-	TRBD2	TRBJ2-7	TRBV14	CASSQGPSARLAVYEQYF	TGTGCCAGCAGCCAGGGTCCCTCCGCGCGACTAGCAGTATACGAGCAGTACTTC
-	TRBD2	TRBJ2-5	TRBV20-1	CSARRSSGNQETQYF	TGCAGTGCTAGACGGTCTAGCGGGAACCAAGAGACCCAGTACTTC
-	-	TRBJ1-1	TRBV7-2	CASSLIGSGLANTEAFF	TGTGCCAGCAGTCTAATCGGATCGGGACTGGCGAACACTGAAGCTTTCTTT
-	TRBD1	TRBJ1-2	TRBV24-1	CATSGQGPTGDGYTF	TGTGCCACCAGTGGACAGGGACCTACTGGGGATGGTTACACCTTC
many	TRBD1	TRBJ1-3	TRBV14	CASSQDLDRGDTIYF	TGTGCCAGCAGCCAAGATCTGGACAGGGGGGACACCATATATTTT
once	-	TRBJ2-6	TRBV15	CATSREPYGANVLTF	TGTGCCACCAGCAGAGAGCCCTATGGGGCCAACGTCCTGACTTTC
few	-	TRBJ2-7	TRBV2	CASSESTGSREQYF	TGTGCCAGCAGTGAATCAACAGGGTCGCGGGAGCAGTACTTC
-	TRBD2	TRBJ2-2	TRBV7-3	CASSPGLAGATGELFF	TGTGCCAGCAGCCCAGGACTAGCGGGAGCAACCGGGGAGCTGTTTTTT
-	-	TRBJ1-5	TRBV2	CASSEAPDSRQPQHF	TGTGCCAGCAGTGAAGCTCCGGATAGCCGGCAGCCCCAGCATTTT
-	-	TRBJ1-1	TRBV20-1	CSLKGWENTEAFF	TGCAGTCTCAAGGGTTGGGAGAACACTGAAGCTTTCTTT
-	-	TRBJ1-5	TRBV29-1	CSVRQDSYNQPQHF	TGCAGCGTACGTCAGGACAGCTATAATCAGCCCCAGCATTTT
-	-	TRBJ1-2	TRBV15	CATSSLAWGGYTF	TGTGCCACCAGCAGCTTAGCTTGGGGCGGCTACACCTTC
many	-	TRBJ2-7	TRBV7-8	CASSHEYEQYF	TGTGCCAGCAGCCACGAATACGAGCAGTACTTC
few	-	TRBJ1-5	TRBV9	CASSPEDGINQPQHF	TGTGCCAGCAGCCCCGAGGACGGCATTAATCAGCCCCAGCATTTT
-	-	TRBJ1-1	TRBV19	CASSSTPHAEAFF	TGTGCCAGTAGCTCCACACCACACGCAGAAGCTTTCTTT
-	-	TRBJ2-7	TRBV7-8	CASSQGRGRIYEQYF	TGTGCCAGCAGCCAAGGCAGAGGTAGGATCTACGAGCAGTACTTC
once	TRBD1	TRBJ1-1	TRBV19	CASSIDPGQGAMNTEAFF	TGTGCCAGTAGTATAGACCCGGGACAGGGGGCTATGAACACTGAAGCTTTCTTT
-	-	TRBJ2-7	TRBV20-1	CSLLGTQAHEQYF	TGCAGTCTCCTCGGGACCCAGGCCCACGAGCAGTACTTC
once	-	TRBJ1-5	TRBV7-3	CASSSSRRQPQHF	TGTGCCAGCAGCTCCAGCAGAAGACAGCCCCAGCATTTT
-	-	TRBJ1-5	TRBV20-1	CSASAFGHSRYSNQPQHF	TGCAGTGCTAGCGCATTCGGACATTCCCGTTATAGCAATCAGCCCCAGCATTTT
-	-	TRBJ1-5	TRBV19	CASSMRGGGNQPQHF	TGTGCCAGTAGCATGAGGGGTGGAGGCAATCAGCCCCAGCATTTT
many	-	TRBJ1-4	TRBV2	CASSRTVATNEKLFF	TGTGCCAGCAGCAGGACAGTTGCAACTAATGAAAAACTGTTTTTT
-	-	TRBJ1-6	TRBV10-3	CAISEVQGQNSPLHF	TGTGCCATCAGTGAAGTTCAGGGGCAGAATTCACCCCTCCACTTT
once	TRBD1	TRBJ1-4	TRBV15	CATSRRDRAEEKLFF	TGTGCCACCAGCAGAAGGGACAGGGCGGAAGAAAAACTGTTTTTT
-	TRBD1	TRBJ2-7	TRBV2	CASSAGQLYEQYF	TGTGCCAGCAGTGCGGGACAGTTATACGAGCAGTACTTC
-	TRBD1	TRBJ2-5	TRBV7-9	CASSRTGPKETQYF	TGTGCCAGCAGCCGGACAGGGCCCAAAGAGACCCAATACTTC
many	-	TRBJ1-1	TRBV9	CASSGGETEAFF	TGTGCCAGCAGCGGAGGGGAAACTGAAGCTTTCTTT
few	TRBD2	TRBJ2-5	TRBV7-2	CASSSWDGRPQYF	TGTGCCAGCAGCTCTTGGGACGGGAGGCCCCAGTACTTC
-	TRBD1	TRBJ1-5	TRBV24-1	CATSAGGQGQPQHF	TGTGCCACCAGTGCAGGGGGCCAGGGTCAGCCCCAGCATTTT
many	-	TRBJ1-1	TRBV10-3	CAISGSGRMNTEAFF	TGTGCCATCAGTGGCTCCGGACGGATGAACACTGAAGCTTTCTTT
-	-	TRBJ2-5	TRBV21-1	CASSTRLAAQETQYF	TGTGCCAGCAGCACCAGACTAGCGGCTCAAGAGACCCAGTACTTC
many	TRBD2	TRBJ2-7	TRBV20-1	CSAPFAGTNYEQYF	TGCAGTGCTCCCTTCGCCGGGACTAATTACGAGCAGTACTTC
-	-	TRBJ2-7	TRBV7-6	CASTRSVYEQYF	TGTGCCAGCACGCGGAGCGTTTACGAGCAGTACTTC
-	-	TRBJ1-6	TRBV10-3	CASSQQNSPLHF	TGTGCCAGCAGTCAACAGAATTCACCCCTCCACTTT
-	-	TRBJ2-6	TRBV11-1	CASSSFKYGANVLTF	TGTGCCAGCAGCTCCTTTAAGTACGGGGCCAACGTCCTGACTTTC
-	-	TRBJ1-5	TRBV7-9	CASSQFLTSNRPQHF	TGTGCCAGCAGCCAATTTCTGACAAGCAATCGGCCCCAGCATTTT
-	-	TRBJ1-1	TRBV9	CASSADGTEAFF	TGTGCCAGCAGCGCGGATGGCACTGAAGCTTTCTTT
many	-	TRBJ2-7	TRBV13	CASSLGPTSEEQYF	TGTGCCAGCAGCTTAGGCCCCACGTCGGAGGAGCAGTACTTC
-	TRBD1	TRBJ1-2	TRBV2	CASSQAVGTGTYGYTF	TGTGCCAGCAGCCAAGCCGTTGGGACAGGGACCTATGGCTACACCTTC
-	-	TRBJ1-2	TRBV29-1	CSVDAQEINYGYTF	TGCAGCGTTGATGCACAGGAGATTAACTATGGCTACACCTTC
-	TRBD2	TRBJ2-7	TRBV11-1	CASSPLSGRDEQYF	TGTGCCAGCAGCCCCCTTAGCGGGAGGGACGAGCAGTACTTC
-	-	TRBJ1-1	TRBV5-1	CASSLGRAHTEAFF	TGTGCCAGCAGCTTGGGGCGGGCCCACACTGAAGCTTTCTTT
-	-	TRBJ1-5	TRBV7-3	CASSRDRSNQPQHF	TGTGCCAGCAGCCGGGATCGGAGCAATCAGCCCCAGCATTTT
-	TRBD1	TRBJ1-1	TRBV5-1	CASSLVPGGVNEAFF	TGCGCCAGCAGCTTGGTTCCAGGGGGAGTCAATGAAGCTTTCTTT
-	TRBD1	TRBJ2-7	TRBV7-8	CASSYSRDRVNGEQYF	TGTGCCAGCAGTTACTCGAGGGACAGGGTCAATGGGGAGCAGTACTTC
-	-	TRBJ1-3	TRBV7-2	CASSQPTSGNTIYF	TGCGCCAGCAGCCAACCGACCTCTGGAAACACCATATATTTT
many	-	TRBJ2-5	TRBV7-3	CASSLGASDGTQYF	TGTGCCAGCAGCTTAGGCGCGTCGGACGGGACCCAGTACTTC
many	-	TRBJ1-5	TRBV24-1	CATSEEGAHQPQHF	TGTGCCACCAGTGAAGAAGGGGCCCATCAGCCCCAGCATTTT
many	-	TRBJ1-2	TRBV29-1	CSVEDRTAPNYGYTF	TGCAGCGTTGAAGATCGTACAGCTCCTAACTATGGCTACACCTTC
many	-	TRBJ2-7	TRBV7-2	CASSLWLLQYF	TGTGCCAGCAGCTTATGGCTATTGCAGTACTTC
many	TRBD1	TRBJ2-7	TRBV29-1	CSVEGGVGQGHYEQYF	TGCAGCGTTGAAGGGGGAGTGGGACAGGGACACTACGAGCAGTACTTC
-	-	TRBJ2-7	TRBV7-9	CASSTGAAYEQYF	TGTGCCAGCAGCACCGGAGCCGCCTACGAGCAGTACTTC
once	TRBD1	TRBJ1-1	TRBV29-1	CSQPGTANTEAFF	TGCAGCCAACCAGGGACAGCGAACACTGAAGCTTTCTTT
-	-	TRBJ1-1	TRBV29-1	CSTAGRTEAFF	TGCAGCACGGCGGGGAGGACTGAAGCTTTCTTT
-	-	TRBJ1-5	TRBV2	CATSDGRLPLGNQPQHF	TGTGCCACCAGTGATGGTCGGCTACCACTGGGCAATCAGCCCCAGCATTTT
many	-	TRBJ1-2	TRBV24-1	CATSDPKPNDNRVGYTF	TGTGCCACCAGTGATCCCAAACCGAATGACAACAGGGTTGGCTACACCTTC